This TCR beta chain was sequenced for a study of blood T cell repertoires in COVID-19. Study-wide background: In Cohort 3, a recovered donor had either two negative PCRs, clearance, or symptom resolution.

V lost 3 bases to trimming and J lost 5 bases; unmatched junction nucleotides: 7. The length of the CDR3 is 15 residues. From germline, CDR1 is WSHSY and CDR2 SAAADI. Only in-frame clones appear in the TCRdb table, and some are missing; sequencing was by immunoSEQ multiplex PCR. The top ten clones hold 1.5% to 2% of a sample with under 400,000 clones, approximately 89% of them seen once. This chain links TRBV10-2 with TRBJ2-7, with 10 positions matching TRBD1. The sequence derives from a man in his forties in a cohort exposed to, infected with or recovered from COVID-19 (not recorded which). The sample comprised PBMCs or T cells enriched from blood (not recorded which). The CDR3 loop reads CASSDPGQGFNEQYF. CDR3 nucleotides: TGCGCCAGCAGTGACCCGGGACAGGGGTTCAACGAGCAGTACTTC.